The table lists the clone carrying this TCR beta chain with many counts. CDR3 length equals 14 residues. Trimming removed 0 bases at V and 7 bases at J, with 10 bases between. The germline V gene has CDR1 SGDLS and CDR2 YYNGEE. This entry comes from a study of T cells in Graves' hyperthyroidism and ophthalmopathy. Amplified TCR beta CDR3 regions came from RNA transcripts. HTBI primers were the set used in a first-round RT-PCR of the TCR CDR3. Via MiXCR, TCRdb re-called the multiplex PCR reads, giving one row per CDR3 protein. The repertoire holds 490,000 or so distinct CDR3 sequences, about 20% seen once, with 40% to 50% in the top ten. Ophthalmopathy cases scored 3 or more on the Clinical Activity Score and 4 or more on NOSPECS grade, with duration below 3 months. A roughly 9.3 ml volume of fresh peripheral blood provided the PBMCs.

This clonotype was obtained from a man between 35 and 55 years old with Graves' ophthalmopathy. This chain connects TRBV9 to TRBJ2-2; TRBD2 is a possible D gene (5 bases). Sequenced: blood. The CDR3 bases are TGTGCCAGCAGCGTAGGAGGGAGTGGCGGGGAGCTGTTTTTT. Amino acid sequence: CASSVGGSGGELFF.